The 27 T cell receptor beta chains given below trace back to one sample, sequenced in a study of cytomegalovirus exposure and HLA in healthy donors. Sequencing was performed with immunoSEQ multiplex PCR; in TCRdb, only in-frame clones are kept and a portion is missing. The table lists 150,000 or so clones, roughly nine tenths of them singletons, with approximately 9.2% in the top ten. The source material was PBMCs. The receptors stem from a woman aged 18-29 years in good health and CMV-seropositive.

This chain joins TRBV11-2 and TRBJ2-7; 8 nucleotides match TRBD1. Trimming removed 5 bases from V and 6 bases from J; junction bases left unmatched: 9. CDR1 and CDR2 (germline): SGHAT, FQNNGV. This CDR3 spans 14 amino acids. The CDR3 DNA sequence: TGTGCCAGCAGCCTGGACAGGGCCCCCACCGAGCAGTACTTC. Protein: CASSLDRAPTEQYF.

This clone was seen a few times. The chain carries TRBV5-4 and TRBJ1-6; possibly TRBD1 for D (5 bases). Germline V gene lookup returns CDR1 SGHNT and CDR2 YYREEE (reference sequence). This CDR3 is 12 amino acids long. V was clipped by 4 bases and J by 8 bases, with 7 bases between them. In DNA, the CDR3 is TGTGCCAGCAGCCCGGGGGATTCACCCCTCCACTTT. Its translation is CASSPGDSPLHF.

This chain links TRBV6-5 with TRBJ1-3; a possible D gene is TRBD1 (5 bases). The V and J ends lost 0 bases and 2 bases respectively, with 8 bases between them. CDR1 is MNHEY and CDR2 is SVGAGI in the germline V gene. The CDR3 is 15 amino acids. The CDR3 DNA reads TGTGCCAGCAGTTACTCGCAGGGAACTGGAAACACCATATATTTT. Protein: CASSYSQGTGNTIYF.

The sample holds one count of this clone. The chain carries TRBV11-2 and TRBJ2-1; TRBD2 aligns across 7 bases. CDR3 length equals 16 residues. Trimming removed 5 bases from V and 4 bases from J; junction bases left unmatched: 11. The germline CDR1 and CDR2 sequences are SGHAT and FQNNGV. CDR3 sequence: CASSPAGTIQYNEQFF. In DNA form, the CDR3 reads TGTGCCAGCAGCCCCGCTGGGACTATACAATACAATGAGCAGTTCTTC. The full variable domain, rest sourced from reference TRBV11-2 and TRBJ2-1, is EAGVAQSPRYKIIEKRQSVAFWCNPISGHATLYWYQQILGQGPKLLIQFQNNGVVDDSQLPKDRFSAERLKGVDSTLKIQPAKLEDSAVYLCASSPAGTIQYNEQFFGPGTRLTVL.

V and J are TRBV6-5 and TRBJ1-5; 7 nucleotides align to TRBD1. Germline lookup yields CDR1 MNHEY and CDR2 SVGAGI. Trimming removed 6 bases from V and 3 bases from J; junction bases left unmatched: 5. This CDR3 is built from 14 residues. The chain's CDR3 is CASSPGGVNQPQHF. The CDR3 DNA reads TGTGCCAGCAGCCCAGGGGGTGTCAATCAGCCCCAGCATTTT.

This chain uses TRBV11-2 with TRBJ2-7; 8 bases map to TRBD1. Germline V CDR1 and CDR2: SGHAT, FQNNGV. The trim removed 3 bases at V and 1 base at J, leaving 8 bases unmatched. CDR3 length: 16 residues. In DNA form, the CDR3 reads TGTGCCAGCAGCTTTGACCCGGGACAGGCTTCCTACGAGCAGTACTTC. Residues: CASSFDPGQASYEQYF.

This clone was detected a few times. V usage is TRBV25-1 and J usage is TRBJ1-2, with a possible D match to TRBD1 (6 bases). This CDR3 is 16 amino acids long. Trimming took 4 bases from V and 6 from J, leaving 21 bases between them. Germline loops: CDR1 MGHDK, CDR2 SYGVNS. The CDR3 loop is CASSGKKGTLEHGYTF. The CDR3 DNA is TGTGCCAGCAGTGGGAAGAAGGGGACATTGGAGCATGGCTACACCTTC.

This chain connects TRBV9 to TRBJ2-2; weak D call: TRBD1 (5 bases). The germline V gene encodes CDR1 SGDLS and CDR2 YYNGEE. V lost 0 bases, J lost 3 bases, and 12 bases lay in between. This CDR3 region has 16 residues. The CDR3 bases are TGTGCCAGCAGCGTAGGGGGCGATGCATACACCGGGGAGCTGTTTTTT. It encodes CASSVGGDAYTGELFF.

The CDR3 bases are TGTGCCAGCAGCTTAAGAGGCAGGGGGTCCCGTGGCTACACCTTC. It yields the protein CASSLRGRGSRGYTF. The chain employs TRBV7-8 and TRBJ1-2, with 7 bases lining up with TRBD1. The J segment lost 7 bases and the V segment lost 2 bases, leaving 10 bases of the junction unmatched. This CDR3 region has 15 residues. CDR1 and CDR2 (germline): SGHVS, FQNEAQ.

The rearrangement joins TRBV19 to TRBJ1-6, with 9 bases identical to TRBD1. CDR3 length: 15 residues. The V gene end was trimmed by 7 bases and the J gene end by 5 bases; junction bases not matched to a gene: 6. Per the germline V gene, CDR1 is LNHDA and CDR2 is SQIVND (reference sequence). CDR3 DNA: TGTGCCAGTAAGAAACGGACAGGGGATAATTCACCCCTCCACTTT. It is translated as CASKKRTGDNSPLHF.

The rearrangement joins TRBV9 to TRBJ2-1, with 7 bases matching TRBD1. V trimming: 3 bases; J trimming: 0 bases; junction bases outside the gene matches: 3. The CDR3 length is 15 residues. The germline gives CDR1 SGDLS, CDR2 YYNGEE. CDR3: CASSAGGPSYNEQFF. In DNA form, the CDR3 reads TGTGCCAGCAGCGCAGGGGGTCCCTCCTACAATGAGCAGTTCTTC.

The V and J genes are TRBV5-1 and TRBJ1-4; 7 positions agree with TRBD1. Looked up from germline, CDR1 is SGHRS and CDR2 is YFSETQ. V shed 0 bases, J shed 8 bases, and the junction held 4 bases outside the gene matches. The CDR3 runs 14 residues. The CDR3 DNA sequence: TGCGCCAGCAGCTTGGAAAGGGGGCTCGAAAAACTGTTTTTT. Translating gives CASSLERGLEKLFF.

This chain joins TRBV7-2 and TRBJ2-5, with 9 bases identical to TRBD2. V dropped 5 bases and J dropped 5; count of bases not matched to a gene: 9. Germline assignment: CDR1 SGHTA and CDR2 FQGNSA. The CDR3 is 15 residues long. The CDR3 here is CASSLPTSGVETQYF. CDR3 DNA: TGTGCCAGCAGCCTACCGACTAGCGGAGTGGAGACCCAGTACTTC.

The chain combines TRBV27 with TRBJ2-7, with 9 positions matching TRBD1. V was clipped by 2 bases and J by 4 bases; unmatched bases: 3. The CDR3 is 14 residues long. Germline assignment: CDR1 MNHEY and CDR2 SMNVEV (reference sequence). CDR3 nucleotide sequence: TGTGCCAGCAGTTTAAGAGGACAGGGGTACGAGCAGTACTTC. Residues: CASSLRGQGYEQYF.

J is TRBJ1-5 and V is TRBV19; 9 bases align to TRBD1. J lost 4 bases, V lost 6 bases, and 7 bases had no gene match. Germline V lookup: CDR1 LNHDA, CDR2 SQIVND (reference sequence). CDR3 length: 15 residues. CDR3 coding DNA: TGTGCCAGTAGCCCCGGGACAGGGCCTAATCAGCCCCAGCATTTT. This codes for CASSPGTGPNQPQHF.

J is TRBJ2-7 and V is TRBV7-9, with a tentative D call TRBD1 (6 bases). Trimming stripped 3 bases from V and 5 bases from J, with 11 bases between. Germline loops: CDR1 SEHNR, CDR2 FQNEAQ (reference sequence). CDR3 length: 13 amino acids. The CDR3 bases are TGTGCCAGCAGCTTCCGGGACACGCACGAGCAGTACTTC. It is translated as CASSFRDTHEQYF.

J is TRBJ2-3 and V is TRBV4-2, with 13 bases identical to TRBD2. The CDR3 has 19 amino acids. CDR1 and CDR2 (germline): LGHNA, YNFKEQ. The V gene end was trimmed by 2 bases and the J gene end by 0 bases; junction bases not matched to a gene: 8. CDR3 sequence (DNA): TGTGCCAGCAGCCAAATGACTAGCGGGGGGAGGACTAGCACAGATACGCAGTATTTT. Translated, it gives CASSQMTSGGRTSTDTQYF.

This rearrangement joins TRBV9 to TRBJ2-1, with TRBD2 matching over 9 bases. The CDR3 is made up of 16 amino acids. Trimming at V came to 4 bases and at J to 9 bases, leaving 14 bases not matched to a gene. Germline V lookup: CDR1 SGDLS, CDR2 YYNGEE. The CDR3 reads CASSSKSGTSRGEQFF. For the CDR3, the DNA is TGTGCCAGCAGCTCCAAGTCCGGGACTAGCCGGGGTGAGCAGTTCTTC.

The chain has TRBV7-9 and TRBJ1-2; no firm D call. The CDR3 has 12 residues. Germline CDR1 and CDR2: SEHNR and FQNEAQ (reference sequence). The V gene lost 5 bases and the J gene lost 5 bases, with 9 bases spanning the gap. CDR3 sequence: CASSPAGYGYTF. The CDR3 bases are TGTGCCAGCAGCCCGGCAGGATATGGCTACACCTTC. The whole variable domain, filled in from reference TRBV7-9 and TRBJ1-2, reads DTGVSQNPRHKITKRGQNVTFRCDPISEHNRLYWYRQTLGQGPEFLTYFQNEAQLEKSRLLSDRFSAERPKGSFSTLEIQRTEQGDSAMYLCASSPAGYGYTFGSGTRLTVV.

The chain recombines TRBV6-1 with TRBJ2-3; TRBD2 matches 9 bases. The germline CDR1 and CDR2 sequences are MNHNS and SASEGT. Trimming at V came to 1 base and at J to 5 bases, leaving 4 bases not matched to a gene. This CDR3 has 15 residues. As DNA, the CDR3 is TGTGCCAGCAGTGAAGGTAGCGGGGGCCAAGATACGCAGTATTTT. This gives the protein CASSEGSGGQDTQYF.

The chain has TRBV6-1 and TRBJ2-4; a weak D match, TRBD1 (6 bases). The germline V gene has CDR1 MNHNS and CDR2 SASEGT. The V end lost 3 bases, the J end lost 6 bases, and 15 bases lay between the germline ends. The CDR3 totals 15 residues. The CDR3 DNA reads as TGTGCCAGCAGTGACCCCAGGGGTGACTTAAACATTCAGTACTTC. The encoded protein is CASSDPRGDLNIQYF.

In this sample, this clone turned up a few times. The sample contains more than one DNA sequence encoding this CDR3. The chain recombines TRBV30 with TRBJ1-5; perhaps TRBD1 as D (5 bases). CDR1 is GTSNPN, CDR2 SVGIG, per germline (reference sequence). V shed 5 bases and J shed 1 base, with 9 bases lying between them. This CDR3 spans 13 amino acids. CDR3 sequence reads: CAWAGGSNQPQHF. The CDR3 DNA sequence: TGTGCCTGGGCGGGGGGGAGCAATCAGCCCCAGCATTTT.

This sequence joins TRBV2 and TRBJ1-1; TRBD1 matches at 7 bases. Losses at the gene ends were 6 bases for V and 6 bases for J; bases not matched to a gene: 10. This CDR3 is 14 amino acids long. CDR1 is SNHLY, CDR2 FYNNEI, per germline. The CDR3 DNA sequence: TGTGCCAGCAGCCTCTCAGGGGGTGCCCCTGAAGCTTTCTTT. Translation: CASSLSGGAPEAFF.

This clone appeared a single time. The chain joins TRBV6-5 to TRBJ1-1, with D possibly TRBD1 on 6 matching bases. The CDR3 spans 13 residues. Between the trimmed V and J ends, which lost 4 bases and 4 bases, there was a span of 10 bases. CDR1 and CDR2 from the germline V gene are MNHEY and SVGAGI. CDR3 coding DNA: TGTGCCAGCAGTTTCGGACAGATCACTGAAGCTTTCTTT. It yields the protein CASSFGQITEAFF.

V gene TRBV5-6 combines with J gene TRBJ2-1; unclear D gene. The CDR3 runs 14 residues. Per germline, CDR1 SGHDT and CDR2 YYEEEE. Trimming pared 1 base from V and 3 bases from J, leaving 8 bases between. The CDR3 sequence is CASSLWLRYNEQFF. The CDR3 region has the DNA TGTGCCAGCAGCTTGTGGCTCCGCTACAATGAGCAGTTCTTC.

The chain links TRBV5-4 to TRBJ2-3; 8 nucleotides align to TRBD2. Germline values: CDR1 SGHNT, CDR2 YYREEE (reference sequence). The CDR3 length is 15 residues. V dropped 4 bases and J dropped 0; count of bases not matched to a gene: 4. This chain's CDR3 is CASSPGLGSTDTQYF. The CDR3 nucleotides read TGTGCCAGCAGCCCGGGACTAGGAAGCACAGATACGCAGTATTTT.

This clone has ten or more counts. The rearrangement joins TRBV7-2 to TRBJ1-1, with D possibly being TRBD1 (5 bases). The germline V gene encodes CDR1 SGHTA and CDR2 FQGNSA. Trimming left V 5 bases short and J 3 bases short, with 19 bases between. The CDR3 has 16 residues. The CDR3 reads CASSPGVGAGDTEAFF. The DNA for the CDR3 is TGTGCCAGCAGCCCAGGCGTAGGGGCTGGGGACACTGAAGCTTTCTTT.